This T cell receptor beta chain came from a study of blood T cells in healthy people across ages (dated by TCRdb to the mid-2010s). Regarding the study in general: In model experiments, template switching captured about one uniquely barcoded TCR beta cDNA molecule for every two T cells. To avoid experimental bias, donors of different ages were distributed randomly across sequencing lanes. Age-related changes in TCR beta repertoire diversity were measured in the study by deep sequencing normalized with unique cDNA molecular identifiers. The donors were divided into four age groups: young (average 16 years), middle-aged (roughly 42), aged (about 56) and long-lived (approximately 74). The study analyzed two additional independent replicas of 1 million unique cDNA reads from the same blood draw for two donors, one aged 18 to 30 and one aged 80 or older. What the authors observed across the whole study: As age increased, observed TCR beta diversity per million T cells dropped in a roughly linear way, and a significant reduction was already evident by age 40. The percentage of naive T cells measured by flow cytometry correlated strongly with observed TCR beta diversity. Since profiling was done on bulk unsorted PBMCs, naive and antigen-experienced compartments could not be conclusively compared. Compared with the aged group, more naive CD4+ T cells, fewer expanded clones and increased TCR diversity were shown by the long-lived group, suggesting age selection. Estimates of total diversity based on one million sequenced T cells were considered lower bounds and underestimates. Because the CMV infection status of the donors was unknown, age-related changes in expanded clonotypes may potentially have been confounded.

V loses 0 bases of germline sequence and J loses 3 bases, and the interval between the two ends is 17 bases. According to the germline V gene (reference sequence), CDR1 reads DFQATT and CDR2 reads SNEGSKA. Including the terminal cysteine and phenylalanine, the CDR3 comprises 16 residues. Of the read, only the CDR3 DNA is kept; its 48 bases are in frame from base 1. Libraries came from 5' RACE. The instrument was an Illumina HiSeq 2500. A second PCR of about 6 to 11 cycles was run with a J-beta primer mix and a sample-barcoded 5' primer. A unique molecular identifier was introduced onto each TCR beta cDNA molecule by a template-switch 5' adaptor carrying 12 random nucleotides. Each sample yielded at least 3 million CDR3-containing paired-end reads. The Mint cDNA synthesis kit, primed by a TRBC-specific oligonucleotide, was used to synthesize first-strand cDNA from all RNA. All cDNA was treated with uracil-DNA glycosylase and then went through a first 18-cycle PCR with the universal primers M1SS and BC2_uni_R. The authors processed their data as follows. For normalization, 1 million high-quality reads, each with a distinct molecular identifier, were randomly selected from each sample. Reads with shared molecular identifiers were discarded instead of being binned into consensus sequences. MiTCR, run with a Q25 quality threshold and the strictest error-elimination algorithm, handled CDR3 identification, clonotype clustering and error correction. Lower-bound total TCR beta diversity was estimated with a nonparametric unseen species model using Euler transformation. In-frame beta chains were kept once TCRdb had trimmed the public reads at Q25 with fastp and called clones with MiXCR. Merged by CDR3 protein, the rows form single entries marked with the most common genes and DNA. It is TCRdb's table, rather than the study itself, that gives the V and J calls and clone size. The sample table lists under 1,000,000 distinct CDR3 sequences, 46% of them with a count of one. The ten largest clonotypes hold roughly 20% of the sample.

The donors were roughly 38 Caucasian individuals from Russia, aged about 6 to 100 years, who were systemically healthy. Roughly 11 milliliters of peripheral blood were drawn from each donor into EDTA-treated Vacutainer tubes. Ficoll-Paque density-gradient centrifugation was used to isolate PBMCs, with at least 7 million per sample. Total RNA, at least 6 micrograms per sample, was extracted from PBMCs with Trizol reagent. Naive CD45RAhigh/CD27high T cell percentages were measured by flow cytometry on a PBMC aliquot from every donor. Notes on this clonotype: Its antigen is unknown. There are no base qualities to consult, and no much larger clone falls within one base.

The chain employs TRBV20-1 and TRBJ2-5; the D segment is perhaps TRBD1 or TRBD2, each sharing 5 matched bases. Sequences were obtained from blood. The sequence derives from a man at least 80 years old in good health. This receptor has the CDR3 CSARDLVRGWEETQYF. The bases read TGCAGTGCTAGAGATCTCGTGAGGGGATGGGAAGAGACCCAGTACTTC.